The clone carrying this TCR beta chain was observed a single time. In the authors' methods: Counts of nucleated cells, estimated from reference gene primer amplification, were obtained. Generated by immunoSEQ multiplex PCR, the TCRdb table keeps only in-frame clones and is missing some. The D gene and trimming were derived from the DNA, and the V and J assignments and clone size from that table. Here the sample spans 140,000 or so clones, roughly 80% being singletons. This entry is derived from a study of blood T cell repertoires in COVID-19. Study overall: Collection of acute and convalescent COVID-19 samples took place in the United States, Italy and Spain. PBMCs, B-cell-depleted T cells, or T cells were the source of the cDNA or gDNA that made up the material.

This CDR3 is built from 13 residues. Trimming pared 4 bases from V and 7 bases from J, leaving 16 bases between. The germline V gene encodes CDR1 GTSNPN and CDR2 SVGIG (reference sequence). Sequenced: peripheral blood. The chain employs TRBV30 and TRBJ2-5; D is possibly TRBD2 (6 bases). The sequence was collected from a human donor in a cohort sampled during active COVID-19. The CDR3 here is CAWTEGLSGTQYF. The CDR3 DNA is TGTGCCTGGACGGAGGGCTTGTCAGGGACCCAGTACTTC.